A single T cell receptor beta chain is shown here with its context. The antigen is not known. A much larger clone sits a single nucleotide away, making a read error possible. TCRdb re-derived calls from the 5' RACE reads in MiXCR, one entry per CDR3 protein. Among roughly 230,000 distinct CDR3 sequences listed, roughly a tenth were seen once. The CDR3 is made up of 13 amino acids. With 0 bases removed from V and 4 bases from J, the gap between germline ends came to 7 bases. The germline V gene encodes CDR1 SGHRS and CDR2 YFSETQ. The sample is drawn from a study of CD8 T cells in ankylosing spondylitis. Whole-study findings and limits: The study looked at matched synovial fluid samples from ankylosing spondylitis patients. Disease-linked clones were reported to be significantly enriched there. Reactive arthritis synovial fluid and blood previously showed some of these motif variants. Ankylosing spondylitis blood appeared to carry a characteristic TCR beta motif of fewer than 10 highly homologous variants.

This chain joins TRBV5-1 and TRBJ1-1, with a tentative D call TRBD1 (5 bases). This TCR was recovered from a male donor with ankylosing spondylitis or in good health (not recorded which). Sequencing input: blood, either unsorted or a sorted T cell fraction (not recorded which). The CDR3 spells CASSLGGTTEAFF. CDR3 sequence (DNA): TGCGCCAGCAGCTTGGGGGGGACCACTGAAGCTTTCTTT.